The clone carrying this T cell receptor beta chain was seen more than once but under ten times. Its antigen remains unidentified. T cell subsets were isolated with antibody-coated magnetic beads. The V gene lost 1 base and the J gene lost 10 bases, with 14 bases spanning the gap. The germline CDR1 and CDR2 sequences are SGHAT and FQNNGV. The CDR3 has 14 amino acids. This specimen comes from a study of relationships among human T cell subsets. TCR alpha and beta CDR3s were amplified from mRNA by semiquantitative ARM-PCR. Exponential amplification used communal superprimers after tagged nested gene-specific primers in ARM-PCR. Nested primers were removed by exonuclease before the second PCR round. MiXCR, applied by TCRdb to the multiplex PCR reads, yields one record per CDR3 protein. Found here are about 15,000 distinct CDR3 sequences, around 62% of them singletons; the top ten hold about 32%. Study-wide findings and caveats: Substantial CDR3 sharing among Th1, Th2 and regulatory cells suggested stochastic fate choice.

The sequence came from a man aged 40-55 years in good health. The rearrangement links TRBV11-2 to TRBJ2-1; D is unclear. Source material: total T cells sorted from blood. The CDR3 coding sequence is TGTGCCAGCAGCTTAGTGGCTGGCAGCTTAGAGCAGTTCTTC. Translated, it gives CASSLVAGSLEQFF.